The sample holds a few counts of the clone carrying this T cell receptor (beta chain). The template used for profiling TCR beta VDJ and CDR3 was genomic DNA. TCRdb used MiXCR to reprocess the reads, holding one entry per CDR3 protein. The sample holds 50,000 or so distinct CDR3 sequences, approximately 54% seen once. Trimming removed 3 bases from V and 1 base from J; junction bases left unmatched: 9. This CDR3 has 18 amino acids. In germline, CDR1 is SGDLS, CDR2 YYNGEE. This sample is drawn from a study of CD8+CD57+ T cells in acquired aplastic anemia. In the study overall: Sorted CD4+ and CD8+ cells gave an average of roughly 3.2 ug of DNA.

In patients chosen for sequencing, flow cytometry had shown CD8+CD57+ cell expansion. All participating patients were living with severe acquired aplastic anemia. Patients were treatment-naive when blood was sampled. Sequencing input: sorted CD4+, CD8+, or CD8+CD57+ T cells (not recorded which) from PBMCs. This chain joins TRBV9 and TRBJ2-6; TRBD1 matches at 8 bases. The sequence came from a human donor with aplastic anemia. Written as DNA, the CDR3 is TGTGCCAGCAGCGCCCCCCGGGACAGGCTTTCTGGGGCCAACGTCCTGACTTTC. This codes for CASSAPRDRLSGANVLTF.